The following is a TCR beta chain sequence with its context. Its cognate antigen is unknown. The germline CDR1 and CDR2 sequences are MNHNY and SVGAGI (reference sequence). With 0 bases removed from V and 3 bases from J, the gap between germline ends came to 6 bases. CDR3 length: 14 amino acids. The sample is drawn from a study of read filtering for tumor transcriptome and immune sequencing. Overall study: Per sample, TCR-region reads ranged about 3.5 to 11 million by IR-seq, about 85 to 1,400 by RNA-seq. Overall study findings and caveats: The sorted CD138-negative fraction was a mixed bone marrow immune population, not purified T cells.

This library used roughly 400 ng RNA and molecular barcoded adaptors spanning alpha/delta and beta/gamma chains. TCRdb analysed the reads with MiXCR anew, one entry per CDR3 protein. The sample includes approximately 60,000 distinct CDR3 sequences, less than 25% of them seen just once. Source material: a population of CD138-negative cells sorted from bone marrow. This chain links TRBV6-6 with TRBJ1-5; D call uncertain. This receptor was obtained from a donor over 35 with multiple myeloma. The CDR3 DNA reads TGTGCCAGCAGTTACTCCGCAGTCAATCAGCCCCAGCATTTT. Protein product: CASSYSAVNQPQHF.